The 27 T cell receptor beta chains in this list originate from one sample, sequenced in a study of T cells after yellow fever vaccination. Via MiXCR, TCRdb re-called the 5' RACE reads, giving one row per CDR3 protein. The sample yields some 340,000 distinct CDR3 sequences, roughly 10% seen once. The source was CD4+ T cells sorted from PBMCs, collected 45 days after the yellow fever booster vaccination. The receptors were gathered from a young man who received the YFV17D yellow fever vaccine.

In its sample, this clonotype was seen a few times. Here the CDR3 DNA reads TGTGCCAGCAGCCAACCCGACTTCACTGGAAACACCATATATTTT. It codes for CASSQPDFTGNTIYF. V usage is TRBV3-1 and J usage is TRBJ1-3; D remains unclear. The CDR3 has 15 residues. Trimming took 2 bases from V and 2 from J, leaving 10 bases between them. CDR1 and CDR2 (germline): LGHDT, YNNKEL (reference sequence).

The chain links TRBV6-2 or TRBV6-3 to TRBJ2-2, with D possibly TRBD1 on 7 matching bases. This CDR3 comprises 15 residues. CDR1 is MNHEY and CDR2 is SVGEGT in the germline V gene. The V and J ends lost 8 bases and 1 base respectively, with 14 bases between them. This CDR3 reads CASRRQGGNTGELFF. DNA for the CDR3: TGTGCCAGCCGCCGGCAGGGGGGGAACACCGGGGAGCTGTTTTTT.

This clonotype was seen a handful of times. The chain employs TRBV6-1 and TRBJ1-5, with 7 nucleotides matching TRBD1. The J segment lost 0 bases and the V segment lost 7 bases, leaving 6 bases of the junction unmatched. This CDR3 comprises 15 residues. Germline V gene lookup returns CDR1 MNHNS and CDR2 SASEGT. The CDR3 sequence is CASTPDRNSNQPQHF. In nucleotides, the CDR3 is TGTGCCAGCACTCCGGACAGGAATAGCAATCAGCCCCAGCATTTT.

This clonotype appeared many times. CDR3 residues: CASSSPIGQYF. CDR3 in DNA: TGTGCCAGCAGCTCCCCGATTGGGCAGTACTTC. The chain uses TRBV6-6 and TRBJ2-7; no clear D gene. V lost 6 bases to trimming and J lost 9 bases, with 12 bases between them. Per the germline V gene, CDR1 is MNHNY and CDR2 is SVGAGI (reference sequence). The CDR3 runs 11 residues.

The table lists this clonotype with a few counts. The V call is TRBV7-8, the J call TRBJ2-3; TRBD1 or TRBD2 may be the D gene (6 bases each). The CDR3 loop spans 15 amino acids. Germline CDR1 and CDR2: SGHVS and FQNEAQ. Trimming shortened V by 6 bases and J by 2 bases, and 15 bases separated the two germline ends. CDR3 sequence (DNA): TGTGCCAGCAGGGTTTGGAGGGGGGACACAGATACGCAGTATTTT. This translates into CASRVWRGDTDTQYF.

A few counts support this clonotype. The chain couples TRBV5-1 to TRBJ1-1; possibly TRBD1 for D (5 bases). CDR3 length: 14 residues. Germline loops: CDR1 SGHRS, CDR2 YFSETQ. Trimming cost V 4 bases and J 2 bases, with 12 bases left between them. In nucleotides, the CDR3 is TGCGCCAGCAGCGAGACAGCTTCCAACACTGAAGCTTTCTTT. It translates to CASSETASNTEAFF.

The sample holds a few counts of this clonotype. The V gene is TRBV5-1, the J gene TRBJ1-2; D not certain. CDR3 size: 12 residues. Germline lookup yields CDR1 SGHRS and CDR2 YFSETQ. V lost 4 bases and J lost 4, with 8 bases in between. CDR3 sequence (DNA): TGCGCCAGCAGCGAGACGCTCTATGGCTACACCTTC. Amino acid sequence: CASSETLYGYTF.

This clonotype was seen repeatedly, ten times or more. This chain uses TRBV5-1 with TRBJ2-4; D remains unclear. V lost 4 bases, J lost 8 bases, and 19 bases lay in between. Germline CDR1 reads SGHRS; CDR2 reads YFSETQ. The CDR3 runs to 15 residues. CDR3 region: CASSANPLETDIQYF. The CDR3 bases are TGCGCCAGCAGCGCGAATCCCCTGGAGACGGACATTCAGTACTTC. The full variable domain, its missing parts supplied by reference TRBV5-1 and TRBJ2-4, is KAGVTQTPRYLIKTRGQQVTLSCSPISGHRSVSWYQQTPGQGLQFLFEYFSETQRNKGNFPGRFSGRQFSNSRSEMNVSTLELGDSALYLCASSANPLETDIQYFGAGTRLSVL.

This clonotype was observed a few times. The rearrangement links TRBV4-3 to TRBJ1-2; TRBD1 might be the D (6 bases). Germline V gene data show CDR1 as LGHNA and CDR2 as YSLEER. This CDR3 spans 17 amino acids. V was cut by 3 bases and J by 6 bases, with 23 bases left in between. The CDR3 DNA sequence: TGCGCCAGCAGCCAGGAATTTAACAGGGCTGGATGGGATGGCTACACCTTC. Its protein is CASSQEFNRAGWDGYTF.

CDR3 nucleotides: TGTGCCAGCGGACGGACAGGCCCGAACACCGGGGAGCTGTTTTTT. Translation gives CASGRTGPNTGELFF. V usage is TRBV18 and J usage is TRBJ2-2; 7 bases are shared with TRBD1. Germline CDR1 and CDR2: KGHSH and LQKENI. The CDR3 is 15 residues long. With V trimmed by 8 bases and J by 0 bases, 6 bases remained unmatched.

To note about this clonotype: A read error may produce the germline difference seen at one junction end. The CDR3 coding sequence is TGTGCTAGCAGCTTAAGACCCACAAGGTCACAAGAGACCCAGTACTTC. It is translated as CASSLRPTRSQETQYF. V and J are TRBV7-7 and TRBJ2-5; D not resolved. The CDR3 spans 16 residues. From germline, CDR1 is SSHAT and CDR2 FNYEAQ (reference sequence).

This clonotype came up a few times. The chain couples TRBV6-2 or TRBV6-3 to TRBJ2-7; a possible D gene is TRBD2 (5 bases). V was shortened by 2 bases and J by 7 bases, with 15 bases between the two germline ends. The germline V gene has CDR1 MNHEY and CDR2 SVGEGT. The CDR3 is made up of 14 amino acids. The CDR3 DNA sequence: TGTGCCAGCAGTTACCGTCTAGCACGACGGGAGCAGTACTTC. It specifies CASSYRLARREQYF.

The V gene is TRBV5-6, the J gene TRBJ1-1; perhaps TRBD1 as D (6 bases). V lost 1 base and J 6 bases, leaving 16 bases between the germline ends. Germline V gene lookup returns CDR1 SGHDT and CDR2 YYEEEE. The length of the CDR3 is 15 residues. Here the CDR3 reads CASSLRTDQGAEAFF. CDR3 coding DNA: TGTGCCAGCAGCTTGAGGACAGACCAGGGTGCTGAAGCTTTCTTT.

This chain joins TRBV6-5 and TRBJ2-5, with 7 bases aligning to TRBD2. Germline trimming cut 2 bases from V and 1 base from J; bases unmatched to any gene: 4. The CDR3 covers 15 residues. Germline V gene data show CDR1 as MNHEY and CDR2 as SVGAGI. This chain's CDR3 is CASSYTLAAQETQYF. In DNA, the CDR3 is TGTGCCAGCAGTTACACGCTAGCGGCCCAAGAGACCCAGTACTTC.

This clonotype was counted only a few times. The genes are TRBV6-6 and TRBJ1-5, with 8 bases fitting TRBD1. Germline trimming cut 7 bases from V and 1 base from J; bases unmatched to any gene: 3. Germline V gives CDR1 MNHNY, CDR2 SVGAGI (reference sequence). This CDR3 contains 14 residues. The DNA for the CDR3 is TGTGCCAGCATCGGACAGGGAAGCAATCAGCCCCAGCATTTT. Its translation: CASIGQGSNQPQHF.

The V call is TRBV19, the J call TRBJ1-1; D may be TRBD1 (5 bases). The CDR3 spans 14 residues. The V gene's germline CDR1 is LNHDA and CDR2 SQIVND (reference sequence). Trimming stripped 5 bases from V and 5 bases from J, with 15 bases between. CDR3 coding DNA: TGTGCCAGTAGTTTGTTGCCAGGGTATACTGAAGCTTTCTTT. Translating gives CASSLLPGYTEAFF. Filled out from reference TRBV19 and TRBJ1-1, the complete variable domain reads DGGITQSPKYLFRKEGQNVTLSCEQNLNHDAMYWYRQDPGQGLRLIYYSQIVNDFQKGDIAEGYSVSREKKESFPLTVTSAQKNPTAFYLCASSLLPGYTEAFFGQGTRLTVV.

There are a few counts of this clonotype. The J gene is TRBJ2-7, the V gene TRBV20-1; tentative D call: TRBD1 (6 bases). The CDR3 spans 14 residues. Germline-derived CDR1 and CDR2 are DFQATT and SNEGSKA (reference sequence). Between the trimmed V and J ends, which lost 6 bases and 0 bases, there was a span of 15 bases. The CDR3 loop reads CSATGSDSSYEQYV. The CDR3 region has the DNA TGCAGTGCGACAGGTTCCGATAGCTCCTACGAGCAGTACGTC.

The rearrangement uses TRBV24-1 and TRBJ2-7, with D possibly being TRBD2 (5 bases). Trimming removed 9 bases from V and 5 bases from J, with 7 bases in between. The CDR3 is 10 residues long. Per germline, CDR1 KGHDR and CDR2 SFDVKD. The chain's CDR3 is CATGGDEQYF. CDR3 nucleotides: TGTGCCACCGGAGGCGACGAGCAGTACTTC.

V gene TRBV5-1 combines with J gene TRBJ2-5, with TRBD2 identical over 10 bases. The CDR3 runs to 16 residues. V was pared by 1 base and J by 4 bases, with 7 bases of the junction left unmatched. Germline assignment: CDR1 SGHRS and CDR2 YFSETQ. The CDR3 is CASSLRSGGAGETQYF. The DNA of the CDR3 is TGCGCCAGCAGCTTGCGGAGCGGGGGGGCGGGAGAGACCCAGTACTTC. Full variable domain (rest looked up from reference TRBV5-1 and TRBJ2-5): KAGVTQTPRYLIKTRGQQVTLSCSPISGHRSVSWYQQTPGQGLQFLFEYFSETQRNKGNFPGRFSGRQFSNSRSEMNVSTLELGDSALYLCASSLRSGGAGETQYFGPGTRLLVL.

This clonotype was counted many times. The chain carries TRBV7-2 and TRBJ2-1; TRBD1 matches at 9 bases. This CDR3 is built from 15 residues. Unmatched junction bases numbered 6, after V lost 5 bases and J lost 4 bases. Germline assignment: CDR1 SGHTA and CDR2 FQGNSA. The CDR3 loop is CASSPAGQGYNEQFF. For the CDR3, the DNA is TGTGCCAGCAGCCCTGCGGGACAGGGTTACAATGAGCAGTTCTTC.

This clonotype has only a few counts. This chain links TRBV12-3 or TRBV12-4 with TRBJ1-6; maybe TRBD1 (5 bases). There are 14 residues in the CDR3. Between the trimmed V and J ends, which lost 9 bases and 11 bases, there was a span of 20 bases. The DNA of the CDR3 is TGTGCCAGTCGTGCGGGACTCCCATTGACACCCCTCCACTTT. Protein product: CASRAGLPLTPLHF.

This clonotype was picked up many times. This sequence joins TRBV29-1 and TRBJ1-5; 7 nucleotides line up with TRBD1. The germline gives CDR1 SQVTM, CDR2 ANQGSEA. After removal of 4 bases from V and 9 bases from J, the junction contained 9 bases not matched to a gene. The CDR3 is 13 amino acids. The CDR3 sequence is CSVVGTADGPQHF. CDR3 coding DNA: TGCAGCGTTGTAGGGACAGCCGACGGGCCCCAGCATTTT.

V gene TRBV4-3 combines with J gene TRBJ2-1, with TRBD2 matching over 9 bases. In germline, CDR1 is LGHNA, CDR2 YSLEER. The CDR3 is made up of 16 amino acids. V trimming: 4 bases; J trimming: 3 bases; junction bases outside the gene matches: 7. The CDR3 DNA reads TGCGCCAGCAGCCTTTGGAGGACTAGCGACTACAATGAGCAGTTCTTC. This encodes CASSLWRTSDYNEQFF.

The V gene is TRBV20-1, the J gene TRBJ2-3, with 10 bases identical to TRBD2. V gave up 0 bases and J gave up 3 bases; unmatched junction bases: 6. CDR1 and CDR2 (germline): DFQATT, SNEGSKA (reference sequence). CDR3 size: 16 residues. The CDR3 spells CSARDRLAGLTDTQYF. In nucleotides, the CDR3 is TGCAGTGCTAGAGATCGACTAGCGGGCCTAACAGATACGCAGTATTTT.

This clonotype was detected many times. The chain joins TRBV19 to TRBJ2-3; D unresolved. V was shortened by 5 bases and J by 4 bases, with 7 bases between the two germline ends. The CDR3 covers 12 residues. Germline V CDR1 and CDR2: LNHDA, SQIVND (reference sequence). The DNA of the CDR3 is TGTGCCAGTAGTTCATCCCCAGATACGCAGTATTTT. Translated: CASSSSPDTQYF.

In its sample, this clonotype was seen a few times. An end of the junction differs from the germline gene, which may be a read error. V and J are TRBV9 and TRBJ2-4; possible D gene TRBD2, 6 bases. This CDR3 region has 16 residues. Germline CDR1 and CDR2: SGDLS and YYNGEE. The CDR3: CVSSAEEGRGSNIQYF. CDR3 DNA: TGTGTCAGCAGCGCCGAGGAGGGAAGGGGTTCCAACATTCAGTACTTC.

The chain links TRBV23-1 to TRBJ2-7; a weak D match, TRBD2 (5 bases). TRBV23-1 is recorded as an ORF, its role being uncertain. The CDR3 loop spans 12 amino acids. The V end was cut by 8 bases, the J end by 3 bases, with 11 bases between. The DNA of the CDR3 is TGCGCCAGCGTGAGTGAGGGCTACGAGCAGTACGTC. Amino acids: CASVSEGYEQYV.